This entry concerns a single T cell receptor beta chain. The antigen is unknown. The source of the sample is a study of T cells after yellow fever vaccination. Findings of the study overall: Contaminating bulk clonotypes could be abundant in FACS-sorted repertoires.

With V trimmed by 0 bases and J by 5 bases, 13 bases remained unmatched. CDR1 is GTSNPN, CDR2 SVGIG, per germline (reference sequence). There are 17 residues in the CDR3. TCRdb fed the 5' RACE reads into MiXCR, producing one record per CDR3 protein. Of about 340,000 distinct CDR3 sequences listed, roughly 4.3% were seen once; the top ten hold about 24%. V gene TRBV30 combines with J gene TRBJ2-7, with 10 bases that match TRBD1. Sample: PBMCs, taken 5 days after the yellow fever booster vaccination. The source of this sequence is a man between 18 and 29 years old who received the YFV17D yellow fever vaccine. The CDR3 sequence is CAWSVKGVSTGGHEQYF. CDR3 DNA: TGTGCCTGGAGTGTGAAAGGGGTATCGACAGGGGGCCACGAGCAGTACTTC. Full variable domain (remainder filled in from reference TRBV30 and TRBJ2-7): SQTIHQWPATLVQPVGSPLSLECTVEGTSNPNLYWYRQAAGRGLQLLFYSVGIGQISSEVPQNLSASRPQDRQFILSSKKLLLSDSGFYLCAWSVKGVSTGGHEQYFGPGTRLTVT.